A selection of T cell receptor beta chains follows, all from one sample in a study of graft-versus-host responses after intestinal transplantation. The assay was immunoSEQ multiplex PCR, and TCRdb's table has in-frame clones only and misses some. The sample lists tens of thousands of clones; roughly four fifths were seen once. The sample here was ileum tissue, taken 12 days after intestinal transplant. The source is a human patient who received an intestinal transplant, so some T cells may come from the graft donor. CDR3s include the opening cysteine and the closing phenylalanine or tryptophan. Fields, in order: J gene, D gene, V gene, clone size, CDR3 DNA, CDR3 protein. D genes are given only for firm matches. Where a row states a size, it is once, few, many or the class of an expanded clone; other rows omit it.

j_call: TRBJ1-2
d_call: TRBD1
v_call: TRBV6-5
clone_size: .
cdr3_nt: TGTGCCAGCAGCCCGACAGGGGGCGACTATGGCTACACCTTC
cdr3_aa: CASSPTGGDYGYTF

j_call: TRBJ1-6
d_call: .
v_call: TRBV18
clone_size: .
cdr3_nt: TGTGCCAGCTCAGGGGAGGGTAATTCACCCCTCCACTTT
cdr3_aa: CASSGEGNSPLHF

j_call: TRBJ2-5
d_call: TRBD2
v_call: TRBV11-2
clone_size: .
cdr3_nt: TGTGCCTCCTCGCGGGGGGAGGGTGAGACCCAGTACTTC
cdr3_aa: CASSRGEGETQYF

j_call: TRBJ2-1
d_call: TRBD2
v_call: TRBV9
clone_size: few
cdr3_nt: TGTGCCAGCAGCGTATCCGGACTAGCGCAGTACAATGAGCAGTTCTTC
cdr3_aa: CASSVSGLAQYNEQFF

j_call: TRBJ2-2
d_call: .
v_call: TRBV13
clone_size: few
cdr3_nt: TGTGCCAGCAGCTTATACCCAGGGACGAACACCGGGGAGCTGTTTTTT
cdr3_aa: CASSLYPGTNTGELFF

j_call: TRBJ1-1
d_call: .
v_call: TRBV9
clone_size: .
cdr3_nt: TGTGCCAGCAAAGGGGGTAACACTGAAGCTTTCTTT
cdr3_aa: CASKGGNTEAFF

j_call: TRBJ2-1
d_call: .
v_call: TRBV11-3
clone_size: .
cdr3_nt: TGTGCCAGCAGCTCGGGCAATGAGCAGTTCTTC
cdr3_aa: CASSSGNEQFF

j_call: TRBJ2-7
d_call: .
v_call: TRBV5-4
clone_size: few
cdr3_nt: TGTGCCAGCAGCCCCGGAAGCAGGGCCCCCCACGAGCAGTACTTC
cdr3_aa: CASSPGSRAPHEQYF

j_call: TRBJ1-5
d_call: TRBD1
v_call: TRBV7-3
clone_size: .
cdr3_nt: TGTGCCAGCAGCTTATACACGCCCCGACAGGGGGAAAGTCAGCCCCAGCATTTT
cdr3_aa: CASSLYTPRQGESQPQHF

j_call: TRBJ1-1
d_call: TRBD1
v_call: TRBV13
clone_size: .
cdr3_nt: TGTGCCAGCAGCTCCGACAGGGGGAACACTGAAGCTTTCTTT
cdr3_aa: CASSSDRGNTEAFF

j_call: TRBJ1-1
d_call: .
v_call: TRBV6-1
clone_size: .
cdr3_nt: TGTGCCAGCAGTTCCCGCAGGGGTCGGTTTCTAGCTTTCTTT
cdr3_aa: CASSSRRGRFLAFF

j_call: TRBJ1-1
d_call: .
v_call: TRBV7-9
clone_size: .
cdr3_nt: TGTGCCAGCAGCTTAAACCAGAACAGGGCTACTGAAGCTTTCTTT
cdr3_aa: CASSLNQNRATEAFF

j_call: TRBJ2-3
d_call: TRBD1
v_call: TRBV4-2
clone_size: few
cdr3_nt: TGTGCCAGCAGCCAAGGTTCAGGGGGTGCAGATACGCAGTATTTT
cdr3_aa: CASSQGSGGADTQYF

j_call: TRBJ2-7
d_call: .
v_call: TRBV5-1
clone_size: once
cdr3_nt: TGCGCCAGCAGCTTGCCTGCGGTCGAGCAGTACTTC
cdr3_aa: CASSLPAVEQYF

j_call: TRBJ2-6
d_call: .
v_call: TRBV27
clone_size: .
cdr3_nt: TGTGCCAGCAGTTCCCCGTCCAGGGATGGGGCCAACGTCCTGACTTTC
cdr3_aa: CASSSPSRDGANVLTF

j_call: TRBJ1-6
d_call: TRBD1
v_call: TRBV18
clone_size: few
cdr3_nt: TGTGCCAGCTCAGGGGACAGGGTGTTTAATTCACCCCTCCACTTT
cdr3_aa: CASSGDRVFNSPLHF

j_call: TRBJ2-3
d_call: TRBD2
v_call: TRBV7-3
clone_size: .
cdr3_nt: TGTGCCAGCAGCCCCGGGCCGGTAGCGGGGCCCACAGATACGCAGTATTTT
cdr3_aa: CASSPGPVAGPTDTQYF

j_call: TRBJ1-2
d_call: TRBD1
v_call: TRBV19
clone_size: .
cdr3_nt: TGTGCCAGTAGGCTACAGGGGGCCTATGGCTACACCTTC
cdr3_aa: CASRLQGAYGYTF

j_call: TRBJ2-3
d_call: TRBD2
v_call: TRBV2
clone_size: .
cdr3_nt: TGTGCCAGCATGGGACTAGCGGGGGGTGGTCCAGATACGCAGTATTTT
cdr3_aa: CASMGLAGGGPDTQYF

j_call: TRBJ2-7
d_call: TRBD2
v_call: TRBV28
clone_size: .
cdr3_nt: TGTGCCAGCAGTTTTTGGACTAGCGTCTCCTACGAGCAGTACTTC
cdr3_aa: CASSFWTSVSYEQYF

j_call: TRBJ2-5
d_call: TRBD1
v_call: TRBV5-6
clone_size: .
cdr3_nt: TGTGCCAGCAGCTTGGGGACAGGGTCACAAGAGACCCAGTACTTC
cdr3_aa: CASSLGTGSQETQYF

j_call: TRBJ1-1
d_call: .
v_call: TRBV19
clone_size: .
cdr3_nt: TGTGCCAGTAGTCCTGGACTCACTGAAGCTTTCTTT
cdr3_aa: CASSPGLTEAFF

j_call: TRBJ2-2
d_call: .
v_call: TRBV28
clone_size: .
cdr3_nt: TGTGCCAGCAGTCCCTCACGGATAGCCGGCACCGGGGAGCTGTTTTTT
cdr3_aa: CASSPSRIAGTGELFF

j_call: TRBJ2-7
d_call: TRBD1
v_call: TRBV7-9
clone_size: .
cdr3_nt: TGTGCCAGCAGCTTAGGCTTCGACAGGGCAGGGGAGCAGTACTTC
cdr3_aa: CASSLGFDRAGEQYF

j_call: TRBJ2-7
d_call: TRBD1
v_call: TRBV10-1
clone_size: .
cdr3_nt: TGCGCCAGCAGCCCCGGGACAGGGCCCTACGAGCAGTACTTC
cdr3_aa: CASSPGTGPYEQYF

j_call: TRBJ1-5
d_call: .
v_call: TRBV6-1
clone_size: .
cdr3_nt: TGTGCCAGCAGTCACCATACGGTTAGCAATCAGCCCCAGCATTTT
cdr3_aa: CASSHHTVSNQPQHF

j_call: TRBJ2-1
d_call: TRBD2
v_call: TRBV10-3
clone_size: few
cdr3_nt: TGTGCCAGCCTAGCGGGGGGGCTTGGGGATGAGCAGTTCTTC
cdr3_aa: CASLAGGLGDEQFF

j_call: TRBJ1-2
d_call: .
v_call: TRBV5-5
clone_size: .
cdr3_nt: TGTGCCAGCAGCCCCTCGGACAGTAGCTATGGCTACACCTTC
cdr3_aa: CASSPSDSSYGYTF

j_call: TRBJ1-3
d_call: .
v_call: TRBV6-5
clone_size: .
cdr3_nt: TGTGCCACAGGGACACCTGGAAACACCATATATTTT
cdr3_aa: CATGTPGNTIYF

j_call: TRBJ2-5
d_call: .
v_call: TRBV7-9
clone_size: .
cdr3_nt: TGTGCCAGCAGCTTGGACTACTCTCGCGAGACCCAGTACTTC
cdr3_aa: CASSLDYSRETQYF

j_call: TRBJ2-1
d_call: TRBD2
v_call: TRBV18
clone_size: .
cdr3_nt: TGTGCCAGCTCACCACCGGGACTAGCGGGCTACAATGAGCAGTTCTTC
cdr3_aa: CASSPPGLAGYNEQFF

j_call: TRBJ1-2
d_call: .
v_call: TRBV15
clone_size: .
cdr3_nt: TGTGCCACCAGCAGAGGGGCCCTAAGGCCGGGAACTAACTATGGCTACACCTTC
cdr3_aa: CATSRGALRPGTNYGYTF

j_call: TRBJ2-3
d_call: TRBD2
v_call: TRBV6-1
clone_size: few
cdr3_nt: TGTGCCAGCAGTGAAACGTGGACTAGCGGGTACACAGATACGCAGTATTTT
cdr3_aa: CASSETWTSGYTDTQYF

j_call: TRBJ1-1
d_call: TRBD1
v_call: TRBV13
clone_size: .
cdr3_nt: TGTGCCAGCAGCGGGGACAGGGCATTGACTGAAGCTTTCTTT
cdr3_aa: CASSGDRALTEAFF

j_call: TRBJ2-2
d_call: TRBD2
v_call: TRBV4-2
clone_size: .
cdr3_nt: TGTGCCAGCAGCCCCTTAGCGGGGGGCGGAACCGGGGAGCTGTTTTTT
cdr3_aa: CASSPLAGGGTGELFF

j_call: TRBJ1-1
d_call: .
v_call: TRBV6-6
clone_size: .
cdr3_nt: TGTGCCAGCAGTTACTCACAGAACACTGAAGCTTTCTTT
cdr3_aa: CASSYSQNTEAFF

j_call: TRBJ1-3
d_call: .
v_call: TRBV11-2
clone_size: .
cdr3_nt: TGTGCCAGCAGCTTGGGCCCCGGCGGAAACACCATATATTTT
cdr3_aa: CASSLGPGGNTIYF

j_call: TRBJ1-4
d_call: TRBD1
v_call: TRBV19
clone_size: .
cdr3_nt: TGTGCCAGTAGTCCCTTTTGGGACAGGGACAGGGCAACTAATGAAAAACTGTTTTTT
cdr3_aa: CASSPFWDRDRATNEKLFF

j_call: TRBJ1-1
d_call: .
v_call: TRBV7-2
clone_size: .
cdr3_nt: TGTGCCAGCAGCTTAGATCTGGGCGCTGAAGCTTTCTTT
cdr3_aa: CASSLDLGAEAFF

j_call: TRBJ2-1
d_call: TRBD2
v_call: TRBV5-4
clone_size: few
cdr3_nt: TGTGCCAGCAGCTTGGGATCCGGACTAGCGGGGGGGGGTGAGCAGTTCTTC
cdr3_aa: CASSLGSGLAGGGEQFF

j_call: TRBJ2-3
d_call: .
v_call: TRBV6-1
clone_size: .
cdr3_nt: TGTGCCAGCAGTGTTTCAGGGAGCACAGATACGCAGTATTTT
cdr3_aa: CASSVSGSTDTQYF

j_call: TRBJ2-1
d_call: .
v_call: TRBV2
clone_size: .
cdr3_nt: TGTGCCAGCAGTGAGGGGTCTAGCTTCGATGAGCAGTTCTTC
cdr3_aa: CASSEGSSFDEQFF

j_call: TRBJ2-5
d_call: TRBD2
v_call: TRBV6-1
clone_size: .
cdr3_nt: TGTGCCAGCAGTGCCCCACTAGCGGGGGTTCAAGAGACCCAGTACTTC
cdr3_aa: CASSAPLAGVQETQYF

j_call: TRBJ2-7
d_call: .
v_call: TRBV4-2
clone_size: .
cdr3_nt: TGTGCCAGCAGCCAAGCTAGAGCGTACGAGCAGTACTTC
cdr3_aa: CASSQARAYEQYF

j_call: TRBJ1-5
d_call: .
v_call: TRBV7-2
clone_size: .
cdr3_nt: TGTGCCAGCAGCGTCAGGGGAAGTCAGCCCCAGCATTTT
cdr3_aa: CASSVRGSQPQHF

j_call: TRBJ2-3
d_call: .
v_call: TRBV19
clone_size: once
cdr3_nt: TGTGCCAGTAGTATTGGAGATAGCACAGATACGCAGTATTTT
cdr3_aa: CASSIGDSTDTQYF

j_call: TRBJ2-3
d_call: .
v_call: TRBV30
clone_size: .
cdr3_nt: TGTGCCTGGGGGGCGAGGGATACGCAGTATTTT
cdr3_aa: CAWGARDTQYF

j_call: TRBJ1-1
d_call: .
v_call: TRBV27
clone_size: .
cdr3_nt: .
cdr3_aa: CASSLGMGRTEAFF

j_call: TRBJ1-1
d_call: .
v_call: TRBV19
clone_size: .
cdr3_nt: TGTGCCAGTAACCAGGGGTCCATGAACACTGAAGCTTTCTTT
cdr3_aa: CASNQGSMNTEAFF

j_call: TRBJ2-3
d_call: TRBD2
v_call: TRBV11-3
clone_size: .
cdr3_nt: TGTGCCAGCAGCTCCGGGACTAGCGGGAGAACAGATACGCAGTATTTT
cdr3_aa: CASSSGTSGRTDTQYF

j_call: TRBJ2-7
d_call: .
v_call: TRBV6-5
clone_size: few
cdr3_nt: TGTGCCATCAGTGTGTGGGCTTTCTCCTACGAGCAGTACTTC
cdr3_aa: CAISVWAFSYEQYF

j_call: TRBJ2-3
d_call: TRBD2
v_call: TRBV5-1
clone_size: few
cdr3_nt: TGCGCCAGCAGCGGTCTAGCGGGGACTCGGGATACGCAGTATTTT
cdr3_aa: CASSGLAGTRDTQYF

j_call: TRBJ2-7
d_call: .
v_call: TRBV4-1
clone_size: .
cdr3_nt: TGCGCCAGCAGCCAAGATGGGGACTCCCGAGGAGACGAGCAGTACTTC
cdr3_aa: CASSQDGDSRGDEQYF

j_call: TRBJ1-1
d_call: TRBD1
v_call: TRBV27
clone_size: .
cdr3_nt: TGTGCCAGCACTCTGACAGGGGGCTTCGCTGAAGCTTTCTTT
cdr3_aa: CASTLTGGFAEAFF

j_call: TRBJ2-7
d_call: TRBD1
v_call: TRBV30
clone_size: .
cdr3_nt: TGTGCGACAACCGGGACAGCTACCTACGAGCAGTACTTC
cdr3_aa: CATTGTATYEQYF

j_call: TRBJ1-5
d_call: .
v_call: TRBV18
clone_size: .
cdr3_nt: TGTGCCAGCTCATCCGACAGGCGCAATCAGCCCCAGCATTTT
cdr3_aa: CASSSDRRNQPQHF